Listed below are T cell receptor beta chains from one sample, sequenced in a study of control samples from healthy donors and cancer patients. Assay used: immunoSEQ multiplex PCR; TCRdb lists only in-frame clones, some missing. The sample lists about 170,000 clones, just over 90% occurring once. The sequenced material came from blood. These receptors came from a woman in her fifties or sixties in good health. Each CDR3 is given with its conserved first and last residue. A D gene is named only where the DNA matches it firmly. Where a row states a size, it is once, few, many or the class of an expanded clone; other rows omit it.

len: 18
abundance: few
d_gene: -
j_gene: TRBJ2-4
v_gene: TRBV7-2
CDR3aa: CASSPGSRGRIAKNIQYF
CDR3nt: TGTGCCAGCAGCCCAGGGTCTCGGGGGCGGATAGCCAAAAACATTCAGTACTTC

len: 16
abundance: -
d_gene: TRBD1
j_gene: TRBJ1-6
v_gene: TRBV7-2
CDR3aa: CASSWDRGLGGSPLHF
CDR3nt: TGTGCCAGCAGTTGGGACAGGGGGCTTGGCGGTTCACCCCTCCACTTT

len: 13
abundance: once
d_gene: -
j_gene: TRBJ1-1
v_gene: TRBV6-5
CDR3aa: CASRWDTNTEAFF
CDR3nt: TGTGCCAGCAGATGGGACACCAACACTGAAGCTTTCTTT

len: 15
abundance: -
d_gene: -
j_gene: TRBJ2-7
v_gene: TRBV6-2/TRBV6-3
CDR3aa: CASSYSTVGGYEQYF
CDR3nt: TGTGCCAGCAGTTACTCAACGGTAGGGGGCTACGAGCAGTACTTC

len: 14
abundance: -
d_gene: TRBD1
j_gene: TRBJ1-1
v_gene: TRBV5-1
CDR3aa: CASSPRDSYTEAFF
CDR3nt: TGCGCCAGCAGCCCCCGGGACAGCTACACTGAAGCTTTCTTT

len: 15
abundance: -
d_gene: -
j_gene: TRBJ1-6
v_gene: TRBV16
CDR3aa: CASSQGSSYNSPLHF
CDR3nt: TGTGCCAGCAGCCAGGGGAGCTCCTATAATTCACCCCTCCACTTT

len: 14
abundance: few
d_gene: TRBD2
j_gene: TRBJ2-1
v_gene: TRBV2
CDR3aa: CASGDYTSYNEQFF
CDR3nt: TGTGCCAGCGGGGACTATACCTCCTACAATGAGCAGTTCTTC

len: 17
abundance: few
d_gene: -
j_gene: TRBJ1-3
v_gene: TRBV6-6
CDR3aa: CASSRPHDAGSGNTIYF
CDR3nt: TGTGCCAGCAGTCGCCCTCATGACGCAGGGTCTGGAAACACCATATATTTT

len: 11
abundance: -
d_gene: -
j_gene: TRBJ1-4
v_gene: TRBV20-1
CDR3aa: CSAPWSEKLFF
CDR3nt: TGCAGTGCTCCCTGGAGTGAAAAACTGTTTTTT

len: 13
abundance: -
d_gene: -
j_gene: TRBJ2-7
v_gene: TRBV7-2
CDR3aa: CASTYDRSYEQYF
CDR3nt: TGTGCCAGCACCTACGATCGCTCCTACGAGCAGTACTTC

len: 14
abundance: -
d_gene: -
j_gene: TRBJ2-3
v_gene: TRBV24-1
CDR3aa: CATSEQGSTDTQYF
CDR3nt: TGTGCCACCAGTGAACAGGGTAGCACAGATACGCAGTATTTT

len: 16
abundance: -
d_gene: -
j_gene: TRBJ1-1
v_gene: TRBV19
CDR3aa: CASSIDPPGGLREAFF
CDR3nt: TGTGCCAGTAGTATAGACCCGCCCGGGGGGTTACGTGAAGCTTTCTTT

len: 15
abundance: -
d_gene: TRBD1
j_gene: TRBJ1-5
v_gene: TRBV2
CDR3aa: CASRPGQGGNQPQHF
CDR3nt: TGTGCCAGCAGACCGGGACAGGGGGGCAATCAGCCCCAGCATTTT

len: 15
abundance: few
d_gene: -
j_gene: TRBJ1-2
v_gene: TRBV5-6
CDR3aa: CASSLNKGGRYGYTF
CDR3nt: TGTGCCAGCAGCTTAAATAAAGGTGGAAGGTATGGCTACACCTTC

len: 13
abundance: -
d_gene: TRBD1
j_gene: TRBJ2-3
v_gene: TRBV29-1
CDR3aa: CSVEPQGADTQYF
CDR3nt: TGCAGCGTTGAACCCCAGGGGGCAGATACGCAGTATTTT

len: 14
abundance: -
d_gene: -
j_gene: TRBJ1-1
v_gene: TRBV6-5
CDR3aa: CASSSGRPNTEAFF
CDR3nt: TGTGCCAGCAGTTCGGGAAGGCCTAACACTGAAGCTTTCTTT

len: 14
abundance: -
d_gene: -
j_gene: TRBJ2-7
v_gene: TRBV7-2
CDR3aa: CASSLFDRSYEQYF
CDR3nt: TGTGCCAGCAGCTTATTTGACAGGAGCTACGAGCAGTACTTC

len: 14
abundance: -
d_gene: -
j_gene: TRBJ1-2
v_gene: TRBV6-2/TRBV6-3
CDR3aa: CASSYDGSTGGHTF
CDR3nt: TGTGCCAGCAGTTACGACGGGAGTACGGGTGGCCACACCTTC

len: 15
abundance: few
d_gene: TRBD1
j_gene: TRBJ1-5
v_gene: TRBV2
CDR3aa: CASSGTGDSNQPQHF
CDR3nt: TGTGCCAGCAGTGGGACAGGGGATAGCAATCAGCCCCAGCATTTT

len: 15
abundance: -
d_gene: -
j_gene: TRBJ2-6
v_gene: TRBV19
CDR3aa: CASSIRTSGANVLTF
CDR3nt: TGTGCCAGTAGTATACGGACCTCTGGGGCCAACGTCCTGACTTTC

len: 15
abundance: -
d_gene: TRBD1
j_gene: TRBJ1-5
v_gene: TRBV7-2
CDR3aa: CASSSAGGGNQPQHF
CDR3nt: TGTGCCAGCAGCTCAGCAGGGGGTGGCAATCAGCCCCAGCATTTT

len: 13
abundance: -
d_gene: -
j_gene: TRBJ1-1
v_gene: TRBV11-3
CDR3aa: CASSFQENTEAFF
CDR3nt: TGTGCCAGCAGCTTTCAGGAAAACACTGAAGCTTTCTTT

len: 17
abundance: once
d_gene: -
j_gene: TRBJ2-2
v_gene: TRBV6-2/TRBV6-3
CDR3aa: CASSYVQRLGNTGELFF
CDR3nt: TGTGCCAGCAGTTACGTGCAGCGCTTAGGGAACACCGGGGAGCTGTTTTTT

len: 13
abundance: -
d_gene: -
j_gene: TRBJ1-1
v_gene: TRBV7-9
CDR3aa: CASSLGQNTEAFF
CDR3nt: TGTGCCAGCAGCCTCGGACAGAACACTGAAGCTTTCTTT

len: 11
abundance: -
d_gene: -
j_gene: TRBJ2-1
v_gene: TRBV6-2/TRBV6-3
CDR3aa: CASSYANEQFF
CDR3nt: TGTGCCAGCAGTTACGCCAATGAGCAGTTCTTC

len: 16
abundance: -
d_gene: -
j_gene: TRBJ1-5
v_gene: TRBV6-1
CDR3aa: CASREDPHRGNQPQHF
CDR3nt: TGTGCCAGCAGGGAAGACCCGCACCGGGGCAATCAGCCCCAGCATTTT

len: 16
abundance: -
d_gene: TRBD1
j_gene: TRBJ1-6
v_gene: TRBV7-6
CDR3aa: CASSGQTGASSSPLHF
CDR3nt: TGTGCCAGCAGCGGACAGACAGGGGCGAGCAGTTCACCCCTCCACTTT

len: 14
abundance: -
d_gene: -
j_gene: TRBJ2-5
v_gene: TRBV19
CDR3aa: CASSILDSQETQYF
CDR3nt: TGTGCCAGTAGCATTCTAGACAGCCAAGAGACCCAGTACTTC

len: 17
abundance: -
d_gene: TRBD1
j_gene: TRBJ1-5
v_gene: TRBV7-6
CDR3aa: CASSLAIPGQGNQPQHF
CDR3nt: TGTGCCAGCAGCTTAGCAATTCCAGGACAGGGCAATCAGCCCCAGCATTTT

len: 15
abundance: -
d_gene: -
j_gene: TRBJ2-1
v_gene: TRBV5-1
CDR3aa: CASSLALRGGNEQFF
CDR3nt: TGCGCCAGCAGCTTGGCCCTTCGGGGAGGCAATGAGCAGTTCTTC

len: 11
abundance: -
d_gene: -
j_gene: TRBJ1-2
v_gene: TRBV12-3/TRBV12-4
CDR3aa: CASSFGLGYTF
CDR3nt: TGTGCCAGCAGTTTTGGGCTCGGCTACACCTTC

len: 17
abundance: -
d_gene: -
j_gene: TRBJ1-1
v_gene: TRBV18
CDR3aa: CASSPLPVTDANTEAFF
CDR3nt: TGTGCCAGCTCACCACTACCAGTCACAGACGCGAACACTGAAGCTTTCTTT

len: 15
abundance: -
d_gene: -
j_gene: TRBJ2-2
v_gene: TRBV5-6
CDR3aa: CASSLVTLNTGELFF
CDR3nt: TGTGCCAGCAGCTTGGTGACGTTGAACACCGGGGAGCTGTTTTTT

len: 16
abundance: -
d_gene: TRBD1
j_gene: TRBJ1-2
v_gene: TRBV28
CDR3aa: CASSTSRTGLNYGYTF
CDR3nt: TGTGCCAGCAGCACTTCCCGGACAGGGCTGAACTATGGCTACACCTTC

len: 11
abundance: -
d_gene: -
j_gene: TRBJ1-1
v_gene: TRBV11-3
CDR3aa: CASSIRQEAFF
CDR3nt: TGTGCCAGCAGCATTCGACAGGAAGCTTTCTTT

len: 16
abundance: -
d_gene: TRBD2
j_gene: TRBJ2-5
v_gene: TRBV18
CDR3aa: CASSPPTSGGQETQYF
CDR3nt: TGTGCCAGCTCACCACCGACTAGCGGGGGGCAAGAGACCCAGTACTTC

len: 14
abundance: -
d_gene: TRBD1
j_gene: TRBJ1-1
v_gene: TRBV19
CDR3aa: CASSRRQGPLEAFF
CDR3nt: TGTGCCAGTAGTCGGCGACAGGGCCCCCTAGAAGCTTTCTTT

len: 15
abundance: -
d_gene: -
j_gene: TRBJ1-2
v_gene: TRBV19
CDR3aa: CASSSLRTPVGGYTF
CDR3nt: TGTGCCAGTAGTAGCCTGAGGACCCCGGTTGGTGGCTACACCTTC

len: 13
abundance: -
d_gene: -
j_gene: TRBJ1-5
v_gene: TRBV4-1
CDR3aa: CASSQDLRQPQHF
CDR3nt: TGCGCCAGCAGCCAAGACCTGAGGCAGCCCCAGCATTTT

len: 15
abundance: -
d_gene: -
j_gene: TRBJ1-2
v_gene: TRBV5-1
CDR3aa: CASSLVGGTPGGYTF
CDR3nt: TGCGCCAGCAGCTTGGTGGGCGGAACTCCGGGGGGCTACACCTTC

len: 15
abundance: few
d_gene: -
j_gene: TRBJ1-6
v_gene: TRBV30
CDR3aa: CAWETPTASNSPLHF
CDR3nt: TGTGCCTGGGAGACCCCTACGGCGTCTAATTCACCCCTCCACTTT

len: 15
abundance: -
d_gene: -
j_gene: TRBJ1-3
v_gene: TRBV18
CDR3aa: CASSRWDATGNTIYF
CDR3nt: TGTGCCAGCTCACGATGGGATGCAACTGGAAACACCATATATTTT

len: 14
abundance: -
d_gene: -
j_gene: TRBJ1-6
v_gene: TRBV14
CDR3aa: CASSKFPYNSPLHF
CDR3nt: TGTGCCAGCAGCAAGTTTCCGTATAATTCACCCCTCCACTTT

len: 16
abundance: -
d_gene: TRBD1
j_gene: TRBJ1-2
v_gene: TRBV19
CDR3aa: CASSIVSGGFSYGYTF
CDR3nt: TGTGCCAGTAGTATAGTTTCAGGGGGATTCAGCTATGGCTACACCTTC

len: 14
abundance: -
d_gene: -
j_gene: TRBJ1-2
v_gene: TRBV18
CDR3aa: CASSPDRFLVGYTF
CDR3nt: TGTGCCAGCTCACCGGACAGATTTTTAGTAGGCTACACCTTC

len: 16
abundance: -
d_gene: -
j_gene: TRBJ1-1
v_gene: TRBV3-1/TRBV3-2
CDR3aa: CASSQTTAIQVTEAFF
CDR3nt: TGTGCCAGCAGCCAGACGACAGCGATTCAGGTTACTGAAGCTTTCTTT

len: 18
abundance: -
d_gene: TRBD1
j_gene: TRBJ2-7
v_gene: TRBV7-7
CDR3aa: CASSLVPGQGFRTYEQYF
CDR3nt: TGTGCTAGCAGCCTCGTCCCGGGACAGGGGTTCCGGACCTACGAGCAGTACTTC

len: 13
abundance: -
d_gene: -
j_gene: TRBJ1-5
v_gene: TRBV20-1
CDR3aa: CSASQGSNQPQHF
CDR3nt: TGCAGTGCAAGTCAGGGATCCAATCAGCCCCAGCATTTT

len: 14
abundance: -
d_gene: -
j_gene: TRBJ1-3
v_gene: TRBV7-2
CDR3aa: CASTWTLGGNTIYF
CDR3nt: TGTGCCAGCACCTGGACACTCGGTGGAAACACCATATATTTT

len: 17
abundance: -
d_gene: -
j_gene: TRBJ1-2
v_gene: TRBV6-1
CDR3aa: CASRESGTRNRGYGYTF
CDR3nt: TGTGCCAGCAGAGAATCCGGGACGCGGAATCGTGGGTATGGCTACACCTTC

len: 14
abundance: -
d_gene: -
j_gene: TRBJ1-2
v_gene: TRBV10-3
CDR3aa: CAISESGSNYGYTF
CDR3nt: TGTGCCATCAGTGAGTCGGGTTCGAACTATGGCTACACCTTC

len: 13
abundance: once
d_gene: -
j_gene: TRBJ1-2
v_gene: TRBV7-3
CDR3aa: CASSFGGSYGYTF
CDR3nt: TGTGCCAGCAGCTTTGGGGGAAGCTATGGCTACACCTTC

len: 16
abundance: -
d_gene: -
j_gene: TRBJ1-1
v_gene: TRBV2
CDR3aa: CASSVKGGLLGTEAFF
CDR3nt: TGTGCCAGCAGTGTCAAGGGGGGGCTCCTTGGGACTGAAGCTTTCTTT

len: 16
abundance: once
d_gene: -
j_gene: TRBJ1-2
v_gene: TRBV4-3
CDR3aa: CASSQAPQGNAGGYTF
CDR3nt: TGCGCCAGCAGCCAAGCACCTCAGGGAAATGCGGGTGGCTACACCTTC

len: 14
abundance: -
d_gene: -
j_gene: TRBJ1-1
v_gene: TRBV7-2
CDR3aa: CASSLGQMVTEAFF
CDR3nt: TGTGCCAGCAGCTTAGGGCAGATGGTCACTGAAGCTTTCTTT